Included here is one TCR beta chain sequence, with context. Its target is unknown. The junction had 7 bases not matched to a gene; V was cut back by 4 bases and J by 5 bases. The CDR3 spans 14 residues. From germline, CDR1 is SGHRS and CDR2 YFSETQ. This record belongs to a study of cytomegalovirus exposure and HLA in healthy donors. Study conclusions and caveats: Some public TCRs appeared in many individuals, while most sequences were rare. The study designated 150 or so TCR beta chains cytomegalovirus-associated.

TCRdb keeps only in-frame clones here, not all; method: immunoSEQ multiplex PCR. The table lists about 74,000 clones, 85% to 95% of them singletons. The receptor was isolated from a man aged 18-30 years in good health and CMV-seropositive. J is TRBJ2-5 and V is TRBV5-1; 8 bases fit TRBD1. The source material was PBMCs. This CDR3 is CASSQTGASETQYF. As DNA, the CDR3 is TGCGCCAGCAGCCAGACAGGGGCAAGCGAGACCCAGTACTTC.